Listed below are T cell receptor beta chains from one sample, sequenced in a study of T-cell memory formation after mild COVID-19. TCRdb re-called the 5' RACE reads with MiXCR, one entry per CDR3 protein. The sample holds more than 100,000 distinct CDR3 sequences, more than 15% seen once. Sample: PBMCs or a T cell subset sorted from them (not recorded which). Receptors originate from a man aged 18 to 30 who had mild COVID-19 (a few samples of this study predate the infection). Cell type and time point are not known. The CDR3 runs from the conserved cysteine through the conserved F or W. A D gene is named only where the DNA matches it firmly. Expanded clones get a size class; other rows say once, few or many, or leave the size out.

>TRBJ2-7|few|-|TRBV6-2/TRBV6-3
TGTGCCAGCAGTTACTCCGACCGCCTATCCTACGAGCAGTACTTC
CASSYSDRLSYEQYF
>TRBJ2-5|-|TRBD2|TRBV7-2
TGTGCCAGCAGCCCTAGCGGATATTCGGAGACCCAGTACTTC
CASSPSGYSETQYF
>TRBJ2-1|-|-|TRBV5-1
TGCGCCAGCAGCTTGGTCGGGACATACGATTCCTACAATGAGCAGTTCTTC
CASSLVGTYDSYNEQFF
>TRBJ2-3|few|TRBD2|TRBV7-2
TGTGCCAGCAGCTTAGACCTAGCGGGGGGTATCACAGATACGCAGTATTTT
CASSLDLAGGITDTQYF
>TRBJ2-3|few|TRBD1|TRBV7-9
TGTGCCAGCAGCTTTAATCTGGGGCACGCCGGGACAGGGGCCGGGGATACGCAGTATTTT
CASSFNLGHAGTGAGDTQYF
>TRBJ1-2|-|TRBD1|TRBV7-2
TGTGCCAGCCACAGGGGCGCCGGCGGCTACACCTTC
CASHRGAGGYTF
>TRBJ1-1|-|-|TRBV5-6
TGTGCCAGCAGCTTGGACCTTTTAAGGGTTCATCGGGACACTGAAGCTTTCTTT
CASSLDLLRVHRDTEAFF
>TRBJ1-2|few|-|TRBV4-1
TGCGCCAGCAGCCAAGTTACAGGAATCCTAAACTATGGCTACACCTTC
CASSQVTGILNYGYTF
>TRBJ2-3|-|TRBD2|TRBV20-1
TGCAGTGCAAAGCGGGGGAACACAGATACGCAGTATTTT
CSAKRGNTDTQYF
>TRBJ2-1|-|TRBD1|TRBV5-6
TGTGCCAGCAGCTTACCGGGACAGGGTCAGGATGAGCAGTTCTTC
CASSLPGQGQDEQFF
>TRBJ1-2|-|-|TRBV7-2
TGTGCCAGCAGCTTAGAAGCCGGTCGGGGCGCCTATGGCTACACCTTC
CASSLEAGRGAYGYTF
>TRBJ1-2|many|-|TRBV5-1
TGCGCCAGCAGCTCCGGGACCCTAGGTGGCTACACCTTC
CASSSGTLGGYTF
>TRBJ2-7|few|TRBD1|TRBV10-3
TGTGCCATCAGTATGACAGGGTTGACCTACGAGCAGTACTTC
CAISMTGLTYEQYF
>TRBJ1-2|-|-|TRBV15
TGTGCCACCAGCAGAGATCACACAGTCTATGGCTACACCTTC
CATSRDHTVYGYTF
>TRBJ2-1|few|TRBD2|TRBV29-1
TGCAGCGTTGAAGGCCGGTTCGGGGGGAGCTCCTACAATGAGCAGTTCTTC
CSVEGRFGGSSYNEQFF
>TRBJ2-1|-|TRBD2|TRBV6-6
TGTGCCAGCAGTTATCCGGGACTAGCGGCGAATCCCTACAATGAGCAGTTCTTC
CASSYPGLAANPYNEQFF
>TRBJ2-3|few|TRBD1|TRBV7-2
TGTGCCAGCAGCGGCAGGGGGATAGGGACAGATACGCAGTATTTT
CASSGRGIGTDTQYF
>TRBJ2-3|few|-|TRBV30
TGTGCCTGGAGTGTTGAAACGCAGTATTTT
CAWSVETQYF
>TRBJ1-6|-|-|TRBV4-3
TGCGCCAGCAGTCGGACGGGCAGCTCCTATAATTCACCCCTCCACTTT
CASSRTGSSYNSPLHF
>TRBJ2-1|-|-|TRBV7-2
TGTGCCAGCAGCTTGCCTTGGGGCTACAATGAGCAGTTCTTC
CASSLPWGYNEQFF
>TRBJ2-1|-|TRBD1|TRBV4-2
TGTGCCAGCAGCCCCAGACAGGGGTACGGCAATGAGCAGTTCTTC
CASSPRQGYGNEQFF
>TRBJ2-6|-|-|TRBV29-1
TGCAGCGTGGCAACTGCAGGGACTGGGGCCAACGTCCTGACTTTC
CSVATAGTGANVLTF
>TRBJ2-1|-|TRBD2|TRBV9
TGTGCCAGCAGCCAAAATCGAGCGGGGGGGCTGCTCGGGCAGTTCTTC
CASSQNRAGGLLGQFF
>TRBJ2-7|many|TRBD1|TRBV6-5
TGTGCCAGCAGACAGGGGTACGAGCAGTACTTC
CASRQGYEQYF
>TRBJ2-1|many|TRBD2|TRBV27
TGTGCCAGCAGGACTAGCGGGGGGTCCCAGCAGTTCTTC
CASRTSGGSQQFF
>TRBJ2-1|few|-|TRBV5-1
TGCGCCAGCAGCCTGCTGGGACGCGAGATGGGGATTGGGAATGAGCAGTTCTTC
CASSLLGREMGIGNEQFF
>TRBJ2-6|-|-|TRBV12-3/TRBV12-4
TGTGCCAGCAGTTGGGCCGGGGCCAACGTCCTGGCTTTC
CASSWAGANVLAF
>TRBJ2-2|-|TRBD1|TRBV7-2
TGTGCCAGCAGCTTAGCCCAGGGGGACGGGGAGCTGTTTTTT
CASSLAQGDGELFF
>TRBJ2-1|few|TRBD2|TRBV4-3
TGCGCCAGCAGCTTCTCTAGCGGGCGAGACAATGAGCAGTTCTTC
CASSFSSGRDNEQFF
>TRBJ1-2|few|-|TRBV4-2
TGTGCCAGCAGCCAAGATCGGGGCCTGGGCTATGGCTACACCTTC
CASSQDRGLGYGYTF
>TRBJ1-4|-|-|TRBV12-3/TRBV12-4
TGTGCCAGCAGGAATAATGAAAAACTGTTTTTT
CASRNNEKLFF
>TRBJ1-2|-|-|TRBV15
TGTGCCACCAGCAGAGATCGCGTTACTAACTATGGCTACACCTTC
CATSRDRVTNYGYTF
>TRBJ2-1|-|-|TRBV6-1
TGTGCCAGCAGTTTCTCGACTGGCAATGAGCAGTTCTTC
CASSFSTGNEQFF
>TRBJ2-1|-|TRBD2|TRBV12-3/TRBV12-4
TGTGCCAGCAAGGGACTAGCGGGGAGACCCCATGGCAATGAGCAGTTCTTC
CASKGLAGRPHGNEQFF
>TRBJ2-3|-|TRBD1|TRBV11-2
TGTGCCAGCAGCTACAGGACAGGACGTCCCACAGATACGCAGTATTTT
CASSYRTGRPTDTQYF
>TRBJ1-6|-|-|TRBV7-3
TGTGCCAGCAGTATCGGGAGCTCCTATAATTCACCCCTCCACTTT
CASSIGSSYNSPLHF
>TRBJ1-1|few|-|TRBV5-4
TGTGCCAGCAGACCGGATGGGGCGAACACTGAAGCTTTCTTT
CASRPDGANTEAFF
>TRBJ2-3|few|TRBD2|TRBV20-1
TGCACCCCCCGGGGGGGGTCTTCAGATACGCAGTATTTT
CTPRGGSSDTQYF
>TRBJ2-3|-|-|TRBV7-9
TGTGCCAGCAGCTTAGAGGCTCAGTCCACAGATACGCAGTATTTT
CASSLEAQSTDTQYF
>TRBJ2-3|many|-|TRBV4-2
TGTGCCAGCAGCCAACCCGGATCAGATACGCAGTATTTT
CASSQPGSDTQYF
>TRBJ1-5|few|TRBD1|TRBV10-3
TGTGCCATCGGAGGACAGGGGGCGCGAGGCAATCAGCCCCAGCATTTT
CAIGGQGARGNQPQHF
>TRBJ2-5|-|TRBD2|TRBV9
TGTGCCAGCAGCGTCACTAGCGGGGTCCGGGAGACCCAGTACTTC
CASSVTSGVRETQYF
>TRBJ1-6|many|-|TRBV20-1
TGCAGTGCTAGCCCGGACAGCCAAAGGTCTTCACCCCTCCACTTT
CSASPDSQRSSPLHF
>TRBJ2-3|-|-|TRBV9
TGTGCCAGCAGCGTCGACATGATTAGCACAGATACGCAGTATTTT
CASSVDMISTDTQYF
>TRBJ1-5|-|-|TRBV20-1
TGCAGTGCTGGTCAACGCGATCAGCCCCAGCATTTT
CSAGQRDQPQHF
>TRBJ1-5|few|-|TRBV4-3
TGCGCCAGCAGCCAAGATGCGGCAGGAATACAGCCCCAGCATTTT
CASSQDAAGIQPQHF
>TRBJ2-3|many|-|TRBV20-1
TGCAGTGCCATAAGGGAGGTCACAGATACGCAGTATTTT
CSAIREVTDTQYF
>TRBJ2-1|few|-|TRBV4-3
TGCGCCAGCAGCCAAGTGCGGAGTAAGCAGTTCTTC
CASSQVRSKQFF
>TRBJ2-7|few|TRBD2|TRBV10-3
TGTGCCATCAGCCCCGGGACTAGCTCCTACGAGCAGTACTTC
CAISPGTSSYEQYF
>TRBJ2-5|-|-|TRBV20-1
TGCAGTGCTAGGGGCCAACAAGAGACCCAGTACTTC
CSARGQQETQYF
>TRBJ1-1|-|-|TRBV2
TGTGCCAGCAAGGCCGCGCGGGGGACTGAAGCTTTCTTT
CASKAARGTEAFF
>TRBJ1-2|-|-|TRBV6-2/TRBV6-3
TGTGCCAGCGTGAGAGGGACTCACGGCAATGGCTACACCTTC
CASVRGTHGNGYTF
>TRBJ2-3|-|TRBD1|TRBV5-1
TGCGCCAGCAGCTTCTCGGACAGGGCAGATACGCAGTATTTT
CASSFSDRADTQYF
>TRBJ1-2|-|-|TRBV12-3/TRBV12-4
TGTGCCAGCAGTTTAGACAGCTCCGATGGCTACACCTTC
CASSLDSSDGYTF
>TRBJ2-5|medium-sized|-|TRBV29-1
TGCAGCGGGAATTCGAAAGAGACCCAGTACTTC
CSGNSKETQYF
>TRBJ1-2|few|TRBD1|TRBV4-3
TGCGCCAGCAGCCAAGAACAGGGGTTCCCCCGTGGCTACACCTTC
CASSQEQGFPRGYTF
>TRBJ2-3|-|TRBD1|TRBV9
TGTGCCAGCAGCGTTTTGGCAGGGGGTACAGATACGCAGTATTTT
CASSVLAGGTDTQYF
>TRBJ1-4|few|TRBD1|TRBV7-2
TGTGCCAGCAGCACCCGGGACAGTCTAAATGAAAAACTGTTTTTT
CASSTRDSLNEKLFF